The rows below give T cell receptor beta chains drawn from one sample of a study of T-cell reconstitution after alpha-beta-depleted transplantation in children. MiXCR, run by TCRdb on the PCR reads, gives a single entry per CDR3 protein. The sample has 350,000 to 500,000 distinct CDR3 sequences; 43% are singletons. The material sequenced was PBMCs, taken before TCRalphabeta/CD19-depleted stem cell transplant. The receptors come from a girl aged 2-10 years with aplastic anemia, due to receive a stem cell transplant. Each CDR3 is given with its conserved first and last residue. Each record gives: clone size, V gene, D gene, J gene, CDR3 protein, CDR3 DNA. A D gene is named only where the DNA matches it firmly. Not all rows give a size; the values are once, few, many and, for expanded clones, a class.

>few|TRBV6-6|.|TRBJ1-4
CASSYSGEKLFF
TGTGCCAGCAGTTACTCGGGGGAAAAACTGTTTTTT
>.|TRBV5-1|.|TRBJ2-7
CASSLGLGATYEQYF
TGCGCCAGCAGCTTGGGGTTAGGAGCGACGTACGAGCAGTACTTC
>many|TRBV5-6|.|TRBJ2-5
CASSLGTGASETQYF
TGTGCCAGCAGCTTGGGAACGGGAGCATCAGAGACCCAATACTTC
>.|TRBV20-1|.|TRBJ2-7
CSARFAGPYEQYF
TGCAGTGCTAGATTTGCCGGACCCTACGAGCAGTACTTC
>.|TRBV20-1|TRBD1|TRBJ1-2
CSAREDRGDYGYTF
TGCAGTGCTAGAGAGGACAGGGGTGACTATGGCTACACCTTC
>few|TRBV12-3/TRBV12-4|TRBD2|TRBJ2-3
CASSSPWGGSTDTQYF
TGTGCCAGCAGTTCCCCCTGGGGCGGGAGTACAGATACGCAGTATTTT
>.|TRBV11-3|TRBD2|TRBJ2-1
CASSHRGEGYNEQFF
TGTGCCAGCAGCCACCGAGGGGAGGGCTACAATGAGCAGTTCTTC
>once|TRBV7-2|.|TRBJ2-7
CASSSGPTVTYEQYF
TGTGCCAGCAGCTCAGGACCAACCGTAACGTACGAGCAGTACTTC
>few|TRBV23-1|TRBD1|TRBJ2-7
CASSQRRPDRPYEQYF
TGCGCCAGCAGTCAAAGGCGGCCGGACAGGCCTTACGAGCAGTACTTC
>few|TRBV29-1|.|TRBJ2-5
CSAYGTNQETQYF
TGCAGCGCGTACGGGACAAATCAAGAGACCCAGTACTTC
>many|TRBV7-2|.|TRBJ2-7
CASSSSGLYSYEQYF
TGTGCCAGCAGCTCGTCAGGTCTCTATTCCTACGAGCAGTACTTC
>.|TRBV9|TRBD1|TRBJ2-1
CASSGGDRAYNEQFF
TGTGCCAGCAGCGGGGGGGACAGGGCTTATAATGAGCAGTTCTTC
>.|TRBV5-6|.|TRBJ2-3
CASSLSAGLGTDTQYF
TGTGCCAGCAGCTTGTCGGCAGGCTTAGGTACAGATACGCAGTATTTT
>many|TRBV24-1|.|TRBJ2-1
CATSDFLTPDEQFF
TGTGCCACCAGTGATTTCCTGACCCCTGATGAGCAGTTCTTC
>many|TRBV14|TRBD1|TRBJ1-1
CASSQGLGQGRPYYTEAFF
TGTGCCAGCAGCCAAGGGTTAGGACAGGGGCGACCATATTACACTGAAGCTTTCTTT
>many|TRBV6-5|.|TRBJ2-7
CASRHGYYEQYF
TGTGCCAGCAGACACGGGTACTACGAGCAGTACTTC
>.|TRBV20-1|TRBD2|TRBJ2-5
CSASVGGRETQYF
TGCAGTGCTAGCGTGGGAGGGAGAGAGACCCAGTACTTC
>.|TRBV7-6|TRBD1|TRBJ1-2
CASSLLGRGQGYTF
TGTGCCAGCAGCTTACTAGGCAGGGGGCAAGGCTACACCTTC
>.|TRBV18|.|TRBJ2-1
CASSPTRSLGEQFF
TGTGCCAGCTCACCCACCCGGAGCTTGGGTGAGCAGTTCTTC
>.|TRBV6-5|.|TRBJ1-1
CASRLVGMNTEAFF
TGTGCCAGCAGACTCGTAGGAATGAACACTGAAGCTTTCTTT
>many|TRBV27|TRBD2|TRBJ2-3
CASARTSGSTDTQYF
TGTGCCAGCGCCCGGACTAGCGGGAGCACAGATACGCAGTATTTT
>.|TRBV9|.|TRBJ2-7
CASSSIPTEQYF
TGTGCCAGCAGCTCTATACCGACCGAGCAGTACTTC
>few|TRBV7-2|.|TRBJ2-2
CASSSYRVYTGELFF
TGTGCCAGCAGCTCATACAGGGTTTACACCGGGGAGCTGTTTTTT
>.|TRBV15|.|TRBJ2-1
CATSRDLARQTYNEQFF
TGTGCCACCAGCAGAGATCTGGCCAGGCAGACCTACAATGAGCAGTTCTTC
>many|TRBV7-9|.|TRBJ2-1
CASSSTPGAYNEQFF
TGTGCCAGCAGTTCTACACCGGGAGCCTACAATGAGCAGTTCTTC
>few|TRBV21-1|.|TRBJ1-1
CASSKVGSGTEAFF
.
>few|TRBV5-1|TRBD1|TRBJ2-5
CASSIRQGQETQYF
TGCGCCAGCAGCATTCGACAGGGGCAAGAGACCCAGTACTTC
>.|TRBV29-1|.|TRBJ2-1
CSVESNEQFF
TGCAGCGTTGAAAGCAATGAGCAGTTCTTC
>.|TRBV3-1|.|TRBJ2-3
CASSQVNRNTDTQYF
TGTGCCAGCAGCCAAGTTAACAGAAACACAGATACGCAGTATTTT
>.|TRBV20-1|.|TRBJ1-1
CSADYGGVSTEAFF
TGCAGTGCAGACTATGGGGGCGTAAGCACTGAAGCTTTCTTT
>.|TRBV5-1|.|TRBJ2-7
CASSLGDREEQYF
TGCGCCAGCAGCTTGGGAGATCGTGAGGAGCAGTACTTC
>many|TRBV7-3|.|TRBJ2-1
CASSLTQTGTPIFF
TGTGCCAGCAGCTTAACCCAAACGGGAACCCCAATTTTCTTC
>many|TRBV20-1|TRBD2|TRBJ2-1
CSAEGTSGRNNEQFF
TGCAGTGCTGAGGGGACTAGCGGGAGGAACAATGAGCAGTTCTTC
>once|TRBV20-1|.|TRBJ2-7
CSAREGPNYEQYF
TGCAGTGCTAGAGAGGGGCCGAACTACGAGCAGTACTTC
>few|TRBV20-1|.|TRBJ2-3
CSASIWGETDTQYF
TGCAGTGCTAGCATCTGGGGAGAGACAGATACGCAGTATTTT
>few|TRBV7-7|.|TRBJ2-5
CASSFAGGTQYF
TGTGCTAGCAGCTTCGCAGGAGGGACCCAGTACTTC
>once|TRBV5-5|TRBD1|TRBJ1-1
CASSSTGDSFTEAFF
TGTGCCAGCAGCTCAACAGGGGATAGTTTCACTGAAGCTTTCTTT
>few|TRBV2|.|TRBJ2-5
CASSDQGGQETQYF
TGTGCCAGCAGTGATCAGGGAGGCCAAGAGACCCAGTACTTC
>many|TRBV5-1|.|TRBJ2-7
CASSLGGPEDKQYF
TGCGCCAGCAGCTTGGGAGGGCCTGAAGACAAGCAGTACTTC
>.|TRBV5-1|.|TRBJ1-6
CASSLEPQGGSPLHF
TGCGCCAGCAGCTTGGAGCCGCAGGGTGGATCACCCCTCCACTTT
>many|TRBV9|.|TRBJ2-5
CASSVGLLAPWYQETQYF
TGTGCCAGCAGCGTAGGGTTGCTAGCTCCTTGGTACCAAGAGACCCAGTACTTC
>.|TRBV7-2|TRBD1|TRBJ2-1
CASNQGDLSYNEQFF
TGTGCCAGCAATCAGGGGGATTTGTCCTACAATGAGCAGTTCTTC
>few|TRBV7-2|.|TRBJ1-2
CASSRGSTTGDYTF
TGTGCCAGCAGCCGCGGGTCAACGACTGGGGACTACACCTTC
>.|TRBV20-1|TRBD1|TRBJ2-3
CSARGSTGGTDTQYF
TGCAGTGCTAGAGGTTCTACAGGGGGCACAGATACGCAGTATTTT
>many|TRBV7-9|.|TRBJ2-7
CASSPLGVYEQYF
TGTGCCAGCAGCCCTTTAGGAGTGTACGAGCAGTACTTC
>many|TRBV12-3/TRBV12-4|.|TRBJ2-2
CASSLINTGELFF
TGTGCCAGCAGTCTCATAAACACCGGGGAGCTGTTTTTT
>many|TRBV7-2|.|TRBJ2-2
CASSSVTGELFF
TGTGCCAGCAGCTCCGTAACCGGGGAGCTGTTTTTT
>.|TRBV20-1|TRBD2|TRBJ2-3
CSARSHTSGGSDTQYF
TGCAGTGCTAGAAGTCACACTAGCGGGGGGTCAGATACGCAGTATTTT
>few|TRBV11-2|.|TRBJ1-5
CASSPGPNHQPQHF
TGTGCCAGCAGCCCGGGACCGAACCATCAGCCCCAGCATTTT
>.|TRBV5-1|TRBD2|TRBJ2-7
CASSPGLAADHEQYF
TGCGCCAGCAGCCCGGGACTAGCGGCGGACCACGAGCAGTACTTC
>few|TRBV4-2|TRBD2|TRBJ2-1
CASSQDSSGQYNEQFF
TGTGCCAGCAGCCAAGATTCTAGCGGTCAGTACAATGAGCAGTTCTTC
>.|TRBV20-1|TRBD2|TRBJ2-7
CSARGGLAGYEQYF
TGCAGTGCTAGAGGGGGACTAGCGGGATACGAGCAGTACTTC
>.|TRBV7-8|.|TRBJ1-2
CASKGDYNYGYTF
TGTGCCAGCAAGGGTGATTATAACTATGGCTACACCTTC
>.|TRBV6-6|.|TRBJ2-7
CASSVTDLGKQYF
TGTGCCAGCAGTGTCACGGACCTGGGGAAGCAGTACTTC
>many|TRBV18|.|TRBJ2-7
CASSPGGGYEQYF
TGTGCCAGCAGCCCTGGAGGGGGCTACGAGCAGTACTTC